This passage covers 7 T cell receptor beta chains from one sample sequenced in a study of T cells in Graves' hyperthyroidism and ophthalmopathy. Amplification yielded TCR beta CDR3 regions, with RNA transcripts as the source. Primed by the HTBI set, a first-round RT-PCR was run on the TCR CDR3. TCRdb re-called the multiplex PCR reads with MiXCR, one entry per CDR3 protein. The repertoire holds approximately 600,000 distinct CDR3 sequences, under 20% seen once, with 3.8% in the top ten. The sample taken for sequencing was blood. The receptors here all came from a woman aged 25 to 39 with Graves' hyperthyroidism.

Ten or more counts support this clonotype. This chain uses TRBV27 with TRBJ2-1; either TRBD1 or TRBD2 may supply D (5 bases each). CDR3 length: 13 residues. V shed 1 base and J shed 4 bases, with 5 bases lying between them. Germline loops: CDR1 MNHEY, CDR2 SMNVEV (reference sequence). The CDR3 DNA sequence: TGTGCCAGCAGTTTATGGGGGTACAATGAGCAGTTCTTC. It codes for CASSLWGYNEQFF.

At least ten counts were recorded for this clonotype. V and J are TRBV20-1 and TRBJ2-1; a weak D match, TRBD2 (5 bases). The V gene's germline CDR1 is DFQATT and CDR2 SNEGSKA (reference sequence). The CDR3 contains 14 residues. V lost 6 bases and J lost 7, with 19 bases in between. The CDR3 DNA sequence: TGCAGTGCCATTACAGCGGCCGTCGGGAATGAGCAGTTCTTC. Its protein product is CSAITAAVGNEQFF.

This clonotype was detected only a few times. The chain carries TRBV28 and TRBJ1-5, with a possible D match to TRBD1 (6 bases). In germline, CDR1 is MDHEN, CDR2 SYDVKM. The CDR3 contains 13 residues. Deletions cut 4 bases from V and 5 bases from J, with 9 bases between. CDR3 nucleotides: TGTGCCAGCAGTTCCGGGACACATCAGCCCCAGCATTTT. The encoded protein is CASSSGTHQPQHF.

This clonotype was counted many times. The rearrangement links TRBV7-9 to TRBJ1-1, with D tentatively TRBD1 (5 bases). Trimming stripped 0 bases from V and 1 base from J, with 24 bases between. The CDR3 runs 20 residues. Germline CDR1 and CDR2: SEHNR and FQNEAQ (reference sequence). CDR3 coding DNA: TGTGCCAGCAGCTTAGCGGGCAGGGAGGTCTCCACCATAAAGAACACTGAAGCTTTCTTT. Protein product: CASSLAGREVSTIKNTEAFF.

This clonotype was recorded many times. V gene TRBV2 combines with J gene TRBJ1-2; TRBD1 agrees at 7 bases. The length of the CDR3 is 13 residues. Germline lookup yields CDR1 SNHLY and CDR2 FYNNEI. V shed 5 bases, J shed 8 bases, and the junction held 8 bases outside the gene matches. The CDR3 spells CASSLTGPDGYTF. Here the CDR3 DNA reads TGTGCCAGCAGTTTGACAGGGCCTGACGGCTACACCTTC.

The chain carries TRBV20-1 and TRBJ2-7; D is perhaps TRBD1 (6 bases). This CDR3 spans 12 amino acids. Trimming shortened V by 6 bases and J by 4 bases, and 13 bases separated the two germline ends. Germline V gives CDR1 DFQATT, CDR2 SNEGSKA (reference sequence). CDR3 residues: CSAPTGLYEQYF. The DNA for the CDR3 is TGCAGTGCCCCTACAGGGTTATACGAGCAGTACTTC.

This clonotype has more than one count but fewer than ten. The gene calls are TRBV2 and TRBJ1-4; the D is unclear. Germline CDR1 reads SNHLY; CDR2 reads FYNNEI. The V and J ends lost 4 bases and 7 bases respectively, with 10 bases between them. The CDR3 sequence is 13 residues long. CDR3 bases: TGTGCCAGCAGTGTTGAGGGTTTTGAAAAACTGTTTTTT. Its translation: CASSVEGFEKLFF.